The next 20 T cell receptor beta chains were all read from a single sample in a study of blood T cell repertoires in COVID-19. Measured with immunoSEQ multiplex PCR; TCRdb has only the in-frame clones, and not every one. The sample contains about 170,000 clones, about nine tenths of which appear only once. Material for sequencing was PBMCs or T cells enriched from blood (not recorded which). These receptors originate from a woman aged 18 to 35 who had recovered from COVID-19.

This chain joins TRBV24-1 and TRBJ2-1, with D perhaps TRBD2 (6 bases). Germline loops: CDR1 KGHDR, CDR2 SFDVKD. V was clipped by 8 bases and J by 5 bases, with 12 bases between them. The CDR3 has 13 residues. The CDR3 is CATTAGTHNEQFF. The CDR3 region has the DNA TGTGCCACCACTGCCGGGACTCACAATGAGCAGTTCTTC.

The CDR3 region is CASSSGQFGETQYF. CDR3 in DNA: TGTGCCAGCAGCTCTGGACAGTTCGGCGAGACCCAGTACTTC. J is TRBJ2-5 and V is TRBV7-2; D is perhaps TRBD1 (6 bases). V was clipped by 4 bases and J by 5 bases, with 14 bases between them. The CDR3 covers 14 residues. Germline V gene data show CDR1 as SGHTA and CDR2 as FQGNSA.

The rearrangement uses TRBV5-6 and TRBJ1-2; D is possibly TRBD1 (5 bases). Trimming cost V 4 bases and J 8 bases, with 15 bases left between them. From germline, CDR1 is SGHDT and CDR2 YYEEEE. The CDR3 length is 13 residues. CDR3: CASSRRQSNGYTF. CDR3 in DNA: TGTGCCAGCAGCCGTAGACAGTCAAACGGCTACACCTTC.

This sequence joins TRBV19 and TRBJ1-5; D unresolved. This CDR3 spans 15 amino acids. CDR1 and CDR2 from the germline V gene are LNHDA and SQIVND (reference sequence). Between the trimmed V and J ends, which lost 3 bases and 0 bases, there was a span of 9 bases. The chain's CDR3 is CASSISRYSNQPQHF. The CDR3 DNA is TGTGCCAGTAGTATTAGCCGGTATAGCAATCAGCCCCAGCATTTT.

V and J are TRBV11-2 and TRBJ1-1; D is possibly TRBD1 (5 bases). This CDR3 is 15 amino acids long. Germline V lookup: CDR1 SGHAT, CDR2 FQNNGV. Trimming took 5 bases from V and 0 from J, leaving 13 bases between them. The CDR3: CASSPGGILNTEAFF. CDR3 DNA sequence: TGTGCCAGCAGCCCCGGGGGAATCCTGAACACTGAAGCTTTCTTT.

The chain combines TRBV4-1 with TRBJ2-1, with 7 nucleotides matching TRBD2. Germline trimming cut 1 base from V and 10 bases from J; bases unmatched to any gene: 1. This CDR3 spans 12 amino acids. Germline CDR1 MGHRA, CDR2 YSYEKL. The CDR3 loop is CASSQVREEQFF. In DNA form, the CDR3 reads TGCGCCAGCAGCCAAGTGCGGGAGGAGCAGTTCTTC.

This sequence joins TRBV7-6 and TRBJ2-1, with 7 bases identical to TRBD1. Germline lookup yields CDR1 SGHVS and CDR2 FNYEAQ. This CDR3 contains 21 residues. After removal of 3 bases from V and 1 base from J, the junction contained 21 bases not matched to a gene. CDR3 sequence reads: CASSFYRETEGARSSYNEQFF. In DNA form, the CDR3 reads TGTGCCAGCAGCTTTTATAGGGAAACAGAGGGGGCGCGGAGTTCCTACAATGAGCAGTTCTTC.

This chain uses TRBV12-3 or TRBV12-4 with TRBJ1-1; D might be TRBD1 (5 bases). The CDR3 has 13 residues. V was shortened by 3 bases and J by 4 bases, with 9 bases between the two germline ends. The CDR3: CASSFWGGTEAFF. The CDR3 coding sequence is TGTGCCAGCAGTTTTTGGGGCGGCACTGAAGCTTTCTTT.

The chain uses TRBV6-5 and TRBJ2-1, with a tentative D call TRBD2 (6 bases). CDR1 is MNHEY and CDR2 is SVGAGI in the germline V gene. The CDR3 consists of 15 residues. Trimming removed 6 bases at V and 4 bases at J, with 16 bases between. CDR3 in amino acids: CASSHTSSPYNEQFF. The CDR3 region has the DNA TGTGCCAGCAGCCATACTAGCTCGCCTTACAATGAGCAGTTCTTC.

The gene calls are TRBV6-5 and TRBJ1-1, with D hard to call. In germline, CDR1 is MNHEY, CDR2 SVGAGI. The CDR3 extends over 16 amino acids. V lost 4 bases and J 3 bases, leaving 18 bases between the germline ends. CDR3 DNA: TGTGCCAGCAGTTCTTCACCCTTGAGACGGGACACTGAAGCTTTCTTT. This translates into CASSSSPLRRDTEAFF.

This chain connects TRBV15 to TRBJ2-1; possibly TRBD2 for D (5 bases). Per the germline V gene, CDR1 is LNHNV and CDR2 is YYDKDF (reference sequence). V was shortened by 1 base and J by 0 bases, with 16 bases between the two germline ends. This CDR3 is built from 18 residues. CDR3 amino acids: CATSRVGYDRGSYNEQFF. CDR3 in DNA: TGTGCCACCAGCAGAGTTGGATACGATCGGGGCTCCTACAATGAGCAGTTCTTC.

This chain joins TRBV4-3 and TRBJ2-3; TRBD2 agrees at 7 bases. Germline V lookup: CDR1 LGHNA, CDR2 YSLEER. The V and J ends lost 1 base and 3 bases, in that order; junction bases with no gene match: 7. CDR3 length: 16 amino acids. CDR3 nucleotide sequence: TGCGCCAGCAGCCAAGCTGAGCTAGCGGATACAGATACGCAGTATTTT. This translates into CASSQAELADTDTQYF.

V is TRBV7-6 and J is TRBJ2-7; TRBD2 matches 10 bases. Trimming removed 1 base from V and 7 bases from J; junction bases left unmatched: 7. Germline lookup yields CDR1 SGHVS and CDR2 FNYEAQ. CDR3 length equals 15 residues. The CDR3 reads CASSLGLAGAGEQYF. The CDR3 DNA follows: TGTGCCAGCAGCTTAGGTCTAGCGGGAGCCGGGGAGCAGTACTTC.

V is TRBV30 and J is TRBJ2-1, with 10 bases that match TRBD2. The germline V gene has CDR1 GTSNPN and CDR2 SVGIG (reference sequence). The CDR3 consists of 16 residues. V dropped 1 base and J dropped 6; count of bases not matched to a gene: 9. Written as DNA, the CDR3 is TGTGCCTGGAGTGCCCCCCGACTAGCGGGTCGCAATGAGCAGTTCTTC. Translating gives CAWSAPRLAGRNEQFF.

The rearrangement uses TRBV4-1 and TRBJ2-2; TRBD2 aligns across 9 bases. The V gene end was trimmed by 2 bases and the J gene end by 6 bases; junction bases not matched to a gene: 7. The CDR3 contains 16 residues. Germline CDR1 is MGHRA and CDR2 is YSYEKL. This CDR3 is CASSQKGLAGSGELFF. The CDR3 DNA sequence: TGCGCCAGCAGCCAAAAGGGTCTAGCGGGATCCGGGGAGCTGTTTTTT.

This sequence joins TRBV25-1 and TRBJ2-7, with TRBD1 as a possible D gene (5 bases). V gave up 2 bases and J gave up 1 base, with 12 bases separating them. This CDR3 is 15 amino acids long. Germline V gives CDR1 MGHDK, CDR2 SYGVNS. The CDR3, as DNA: TGTGCCAGCAGTGAAATGGTGGACACTTCCTACGAGCAGTACTTC. Its protein is CASSEMVDTSYEQYF.

V usage is TRBV12-3 or TRBV12-4 and J usage is TRBJ2-7; D is undetermined. The CDR3 runs 13 residues. With 2 bases removed from V and 3 bases from J, the gap between germline ends came to 8 bases. In nucleotides, the CDR3 is TGTGCCAGCAGTTTAAGACGGAGCTACGAGCAGTACTTC. Its translation: CASSLRRSYEQYF.

The V and J genes are TRBV3-1 (or the pseudogene TRBV3-2) and TRBJ2-7; weak D call: TRBD2 (7 bases). V dropped 5 bases and J dropped 2 bases, with 13 bases sitting between them. The length of the CDR3 is 14 residues. Germline assignment: CDR1 LGHDT and CDR2 YNNKEL (reference sequence). The CDR3 spells CASSNRGGAYEQYF. The DNA for the CDR3 is TGTGCCAGCAGCAACCGCGGGGGCGCCTACGAGCAGTACTTC.

The gene calls are TRBV4-2 and TRBJ1-1; D ambiguous. V was trimmed by 1 base and J by 6 bases, leaving 9 bases between them. There are 13 residues in the CDR3. CDR1 and CDR2 (germline): LGHNA, YNFKEQ. Written as DNA, the CDR3 is TGTGCCAGCAGCCAAGGGGCGGGCGCTGAAGCTTTCTTT. Amino acid sequence: CASSQGAGAEAFF.

The chain combines TRBV20-1 with TRBJ2-3; D remains unclear. CDR3 length equals 14 residues. Trimming removed 3 bases from V and 8 bases from J, with 18 bases in between. Germline CDR1 reads DFQATT; CDR2 reads SNEGSKA (reference sequence). CDR3 DNA: TGCAGTGCTAGTTTCTCTGCGGATCAAGGTACGCAGTATTTT. Translating gives CSASFSADQGTQYF.